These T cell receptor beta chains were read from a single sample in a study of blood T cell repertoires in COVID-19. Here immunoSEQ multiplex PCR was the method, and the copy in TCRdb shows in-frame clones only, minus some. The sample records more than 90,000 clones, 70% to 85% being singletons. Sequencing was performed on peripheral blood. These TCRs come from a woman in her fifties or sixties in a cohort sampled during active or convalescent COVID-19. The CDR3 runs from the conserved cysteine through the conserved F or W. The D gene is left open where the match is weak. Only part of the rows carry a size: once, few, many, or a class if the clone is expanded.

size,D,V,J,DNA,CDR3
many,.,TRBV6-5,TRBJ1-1,TGTGCCAGCACTTCGGGTCATGAAGCTTTCTTT,CASTSGHEAFF
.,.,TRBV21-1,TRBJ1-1,TGTGCCAGCAGCACCCGCGGGGGGCAAGAAGCTTTCTTT,CASSTRGGQEAFF
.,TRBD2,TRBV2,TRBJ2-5,TGTGCCAGCAGTGAATCGAGCGGGGGGGTCACGCCAGAGACCCAGTACTTC,CASSESSGGVTPETQYF
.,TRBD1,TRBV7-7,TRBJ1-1,TGTGCTAGCAGCGCCACCGGGACAGGGGTGACTGAAGCTTTCTTT,CASSATGTGVTEAFF
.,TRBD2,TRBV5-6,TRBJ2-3,TGTGCCAGCAGCCTACTAGCGGGGGCGGGAGATACGCAGTATTTT,CASSLLAGAGDTQYF
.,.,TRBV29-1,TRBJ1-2,TGCAGCGTAGCCCTGGGGGCTAATGGCTACACCTTC,CSVALGANGYTF
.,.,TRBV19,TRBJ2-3,TGTGCCAGTAGTATGATGCAGGGTCAGACGCAGTATTTT,CASSMMQGQTQYF
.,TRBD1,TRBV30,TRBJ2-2,TGTGTGGACAGGAAAGACACCGGGGAGCTGTTTTTT,CVDRKDTGELFF
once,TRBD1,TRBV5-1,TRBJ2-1,TGCGCCAGCAGCCAGGACCTCACCGGGACAGTGAACAATGAGCAGTTCTTC,CASSQDLTGTVNNEQFF
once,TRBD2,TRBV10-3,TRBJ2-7,TGTGCCATCAGACCGGGACTAGCGGGACTGTACGAGCAGTACTTC,CAIRPGLAGLYEQYF